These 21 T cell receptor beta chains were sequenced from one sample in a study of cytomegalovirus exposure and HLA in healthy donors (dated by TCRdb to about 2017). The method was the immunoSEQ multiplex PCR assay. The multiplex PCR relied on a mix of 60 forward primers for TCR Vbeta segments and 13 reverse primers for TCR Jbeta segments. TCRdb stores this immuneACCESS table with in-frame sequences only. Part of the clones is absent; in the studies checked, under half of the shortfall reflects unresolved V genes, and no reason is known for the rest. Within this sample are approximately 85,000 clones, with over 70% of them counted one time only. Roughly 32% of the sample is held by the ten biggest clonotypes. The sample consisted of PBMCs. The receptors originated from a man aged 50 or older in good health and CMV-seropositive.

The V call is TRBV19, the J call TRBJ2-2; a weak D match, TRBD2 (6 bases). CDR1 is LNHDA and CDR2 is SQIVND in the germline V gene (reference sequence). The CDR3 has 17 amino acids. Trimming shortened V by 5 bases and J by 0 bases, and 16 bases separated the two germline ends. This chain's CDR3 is CASSPPEGSPNTGELFF. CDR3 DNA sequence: TGTGCCAGTAGTCCCCCGGAGGGCAGCCCGAACACCGGGGAGCTGTTTTTT.

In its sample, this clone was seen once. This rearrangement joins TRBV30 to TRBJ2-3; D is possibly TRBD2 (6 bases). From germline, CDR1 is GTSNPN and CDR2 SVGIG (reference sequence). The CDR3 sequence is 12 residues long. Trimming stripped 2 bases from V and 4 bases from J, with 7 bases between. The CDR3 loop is CAWSSGSDTQYF. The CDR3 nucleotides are TGTGCCTGGAGTAGCGGGTCAGATACGCAGTATTTT.

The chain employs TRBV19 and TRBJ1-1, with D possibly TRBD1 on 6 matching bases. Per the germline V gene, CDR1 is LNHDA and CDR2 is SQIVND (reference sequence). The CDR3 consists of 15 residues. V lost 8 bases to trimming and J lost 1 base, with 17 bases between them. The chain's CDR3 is CASRTLGGENTEAFF. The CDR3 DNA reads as TGTGCCAGTCGAACTCTTGGGGGCGAGAACACTGAAGCTTTCTTT.

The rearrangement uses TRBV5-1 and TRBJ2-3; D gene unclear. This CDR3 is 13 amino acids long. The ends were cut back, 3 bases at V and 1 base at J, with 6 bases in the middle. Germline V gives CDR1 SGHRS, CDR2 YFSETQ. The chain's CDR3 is CASSSGGTDTQYF. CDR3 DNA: TGCGCCAGCAGCTCCGGTGGCACAGATACGCAGTATTTT.

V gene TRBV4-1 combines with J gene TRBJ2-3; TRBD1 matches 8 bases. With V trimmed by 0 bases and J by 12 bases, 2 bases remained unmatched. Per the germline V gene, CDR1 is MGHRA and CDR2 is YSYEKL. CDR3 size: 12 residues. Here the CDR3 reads CASSQEQGAQYF. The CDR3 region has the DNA TGCGCCAGCAGCCAAGAGCAGGGGGCACAGTATTTT.

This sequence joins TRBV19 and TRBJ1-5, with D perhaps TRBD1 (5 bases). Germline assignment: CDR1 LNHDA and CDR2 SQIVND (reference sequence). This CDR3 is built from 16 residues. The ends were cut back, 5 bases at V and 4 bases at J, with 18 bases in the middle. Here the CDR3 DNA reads TGTGCCAGTAGTGTACCGGGTTCCCAGGGAAATCAGCCCCAGCATTTT. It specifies CASSVPGSQGNQPQHF.

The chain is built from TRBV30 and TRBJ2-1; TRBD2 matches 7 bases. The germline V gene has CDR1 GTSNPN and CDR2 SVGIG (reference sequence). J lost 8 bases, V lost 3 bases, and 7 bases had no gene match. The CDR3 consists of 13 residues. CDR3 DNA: TGTGCCTGGAGCCCGGACGGGGGGTATGAGCAGTTCTTC. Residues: CAWSPDGGYEQFF.

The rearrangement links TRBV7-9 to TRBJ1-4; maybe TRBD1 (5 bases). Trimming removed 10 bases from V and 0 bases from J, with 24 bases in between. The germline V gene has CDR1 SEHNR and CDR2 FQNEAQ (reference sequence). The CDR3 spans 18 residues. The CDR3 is CAINPTVPEVATNEKLFF. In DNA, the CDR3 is TGTGCCATAAACCCGACAGTCCCCGAAGTTGCAACTAATGAAAAACTGTTTTTT.

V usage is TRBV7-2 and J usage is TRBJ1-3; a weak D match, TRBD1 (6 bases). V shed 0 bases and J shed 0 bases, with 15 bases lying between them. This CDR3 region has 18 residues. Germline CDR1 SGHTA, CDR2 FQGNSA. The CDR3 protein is CASSLAPSGAGSGNTIYF. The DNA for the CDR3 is TGTGCCAGCAGCTTAGCGCCCTCAGGGGCTGGCTCTGGAAACACCATATATTTT.

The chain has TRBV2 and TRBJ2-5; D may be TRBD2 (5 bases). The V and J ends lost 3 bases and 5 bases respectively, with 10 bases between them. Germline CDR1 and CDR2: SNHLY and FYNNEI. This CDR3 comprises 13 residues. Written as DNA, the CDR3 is TGTGCCAGCAGTGAGGCGGGTAGGGAGACCCAGTACTTC. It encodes CASSEAGRETQYF.

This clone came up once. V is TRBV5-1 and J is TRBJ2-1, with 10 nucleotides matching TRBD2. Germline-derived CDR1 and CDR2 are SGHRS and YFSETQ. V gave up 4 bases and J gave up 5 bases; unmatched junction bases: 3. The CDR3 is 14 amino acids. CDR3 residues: CASSVGLANNEQFF. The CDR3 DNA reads TGCGCCAGCAGCGTGGGACTAGCGAACAATGAGCAGTTCTTC.

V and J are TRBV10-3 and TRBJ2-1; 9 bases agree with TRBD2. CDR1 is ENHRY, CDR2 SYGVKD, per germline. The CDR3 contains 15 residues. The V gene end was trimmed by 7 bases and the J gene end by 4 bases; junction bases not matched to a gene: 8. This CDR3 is CAIKGAGGPYNEQFF. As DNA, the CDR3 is TGTGCCATCAAAGGGGCGGGAGGGCCTTACAATGAGCAGTTCTTC.

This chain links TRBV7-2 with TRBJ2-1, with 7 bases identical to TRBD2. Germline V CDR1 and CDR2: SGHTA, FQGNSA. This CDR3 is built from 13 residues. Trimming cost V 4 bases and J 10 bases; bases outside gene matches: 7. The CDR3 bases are TGTGCCAGCAGCTCCGGGGGGACGGGGGAGCAGTTCTTC. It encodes CASSSGGTGEQFF.

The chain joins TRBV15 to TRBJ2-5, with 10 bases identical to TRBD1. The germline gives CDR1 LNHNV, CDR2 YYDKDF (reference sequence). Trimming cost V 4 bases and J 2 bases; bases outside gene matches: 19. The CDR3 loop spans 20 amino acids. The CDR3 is CATSTSRGGGQGDPQETQYF. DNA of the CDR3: TGTGCCACCAGCACAAGTCGCGGCGGTGGACAGGGGGACCCTCAAGAGACCCAGTACTTC.

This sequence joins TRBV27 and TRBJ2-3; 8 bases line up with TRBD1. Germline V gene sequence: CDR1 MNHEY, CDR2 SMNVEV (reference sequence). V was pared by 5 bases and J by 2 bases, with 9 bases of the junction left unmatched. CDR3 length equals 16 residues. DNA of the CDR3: TGTGCCAGCAGTAGTCGACAGGGGACACCCACAGATACGCAGTATTTT. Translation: CASSSRQGTPTDTQYF.

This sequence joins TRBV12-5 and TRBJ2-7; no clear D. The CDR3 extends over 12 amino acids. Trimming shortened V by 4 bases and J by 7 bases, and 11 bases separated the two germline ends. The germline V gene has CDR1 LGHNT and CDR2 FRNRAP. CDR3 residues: CASGYGPGEQYF. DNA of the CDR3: TGTGCTAGTGGTTATGGCCCCGGGGAGCAGTACTTC.

CDR3 loop: CASSLGLAGGREQYF. The CDR3 DNA follows: TGCGCCAGCAGCTTAGGACTAGCGGGAGGGCGCGAGCAGTACTTC. The chain employs TRBV5-1 and TRBJ2-7; 15 bases fit TRBD2. Trimming cost V 2 bases and J 6 bases; bases outside gene matches: 3. The germline V gene has CDR1 SGHRS and CDR2 YFSETQ. This CDR3 contains 15 residues.

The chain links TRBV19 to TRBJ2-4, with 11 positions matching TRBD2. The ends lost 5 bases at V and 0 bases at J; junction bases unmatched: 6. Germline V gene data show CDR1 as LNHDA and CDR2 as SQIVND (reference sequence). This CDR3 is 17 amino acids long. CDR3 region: CASSPGLAVLAKNIQYF. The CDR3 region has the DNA TGTGCCAGTAGTCCGGGACTAGCGGTTCTAGCCAAAAACATTCAGTACTTC.

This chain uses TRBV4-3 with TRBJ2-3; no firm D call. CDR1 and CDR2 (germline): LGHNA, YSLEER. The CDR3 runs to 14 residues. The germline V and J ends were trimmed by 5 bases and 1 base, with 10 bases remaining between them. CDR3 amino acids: CASSYSLGTDTQYF. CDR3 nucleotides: TGCGCCAGCAGCTACAGTTTGGGCACAGATACGCAGTATTTT.

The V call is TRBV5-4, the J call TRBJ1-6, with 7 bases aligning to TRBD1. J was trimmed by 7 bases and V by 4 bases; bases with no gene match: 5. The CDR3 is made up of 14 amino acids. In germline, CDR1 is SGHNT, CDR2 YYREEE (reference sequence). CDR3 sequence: CASSLTGANSPLHF. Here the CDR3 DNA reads TGTGCCAGCAGCCTTACAGGGGCGAATTCACCCCTCCACTTT. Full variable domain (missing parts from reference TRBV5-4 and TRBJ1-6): ETGVTQSPTHLIKTRGQQVTLRCSSQSGHNTVSWYQQALGQGPQFIFQYYREEENGRGNFPPRFSGLQFPNYSSELNVNALELDDSALYLCASSLTGANSPLHFGNGTRLTVT.

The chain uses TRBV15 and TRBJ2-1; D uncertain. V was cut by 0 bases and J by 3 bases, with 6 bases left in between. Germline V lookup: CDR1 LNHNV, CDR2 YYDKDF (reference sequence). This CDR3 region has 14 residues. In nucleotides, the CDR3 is TGTGCCACCAGCAGAGACCTAAACTACAATGAGCAGTTCTTC. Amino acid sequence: CATSRDLNYNEQFF.